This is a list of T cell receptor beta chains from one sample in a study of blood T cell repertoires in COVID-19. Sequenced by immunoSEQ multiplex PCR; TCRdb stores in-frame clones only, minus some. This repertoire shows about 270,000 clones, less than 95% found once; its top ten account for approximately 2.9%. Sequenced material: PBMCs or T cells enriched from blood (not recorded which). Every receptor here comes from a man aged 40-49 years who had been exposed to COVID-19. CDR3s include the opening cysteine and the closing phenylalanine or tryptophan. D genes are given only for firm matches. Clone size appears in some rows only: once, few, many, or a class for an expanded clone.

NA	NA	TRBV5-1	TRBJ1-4	TGCGCCAGCAGCTTGGCCCTCCCCGGACACGAAAAACTGTTTTTT	CASSLALPGHEKLFF
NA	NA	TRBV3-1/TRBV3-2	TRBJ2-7	TGTGCCAGCAGCCGACCCCCGGGAAGGGCCCCCTACGAGCAGTACTTC	CASSRPPGRAPYEQYF
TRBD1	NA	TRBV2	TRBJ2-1	TGTGCCAGCAGTGGTTATGGGACAGGGAGTAATGAGCAGTTCTTC	CASSGYGTGSNEQFF
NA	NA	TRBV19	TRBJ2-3	TGTGCCAGTAGCCGGCGGGAAGATACGCAGTATTTT	CASSRREDTQYF
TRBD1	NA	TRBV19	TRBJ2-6	TGTGCCAGCCATCCGGACAGGGCTGGGGCCAACGTCCTGACTTTC	CASHPDRAGANVLTF
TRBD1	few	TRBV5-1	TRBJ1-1	TGCGCCAGCAGCTTGGCCGCCCAGACCCGAGGGACAGAGAACACTGAAGCTTTCTTT	CASSLAAQTRGTENTEAFF
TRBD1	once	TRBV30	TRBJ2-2	TGTGCCTGGATGGGACAGTTGACCGGGGAGCTGTTTTTT	CAWMGQLTGELFF
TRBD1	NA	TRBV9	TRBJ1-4	TGTGCCAGCAGCGACCGGGACAGGGGGCTGAGTAATGAAAAACTGTTTTTT	CASSDRDRGLSNEKLFF
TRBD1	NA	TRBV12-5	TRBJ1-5	TGTGCTAGTGGTTTGGCTACAGGGGGTGCCAATCAGCCCCAGCATTTT	CASGLATGGANQPQHF
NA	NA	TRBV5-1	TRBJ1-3	TGCGCCAGCAGCTCAGGGTCACCTGGAAACACCATATATTTT	CASSSGSPGNTIYF
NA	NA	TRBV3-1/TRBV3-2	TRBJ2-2	TGTGCCAGCTGGTCAGACACCGGGGAGCTGTTTTTT	CASWSDTGELFF
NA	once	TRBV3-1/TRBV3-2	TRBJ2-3	TGTGCCAGCAGCAAATCAACAGATACGCAGTATTTT	CASSKSTDTQYF
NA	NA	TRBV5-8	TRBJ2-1	TGTGCCAGCAGCTTTTCTGGAGATGAGCAGTTCTTC	CASSFSGDEQFF
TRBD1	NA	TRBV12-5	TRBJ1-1	TGTGCTAGTGGAGAGGGACAGGGAGGCTGGGGCACTGAAGCTTTCTTT	CASGEGQGGWGTEAFF
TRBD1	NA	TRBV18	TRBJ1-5	TGTGCCAGCTCACCAACGACAGGGGGTCAGCCCCAGCATTTT	CASSPTTGGQPQHF
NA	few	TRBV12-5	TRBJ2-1	TGTGCTAGTGGTTTGGACTACGGGAATGAGCAGTTCTTC	CASGLDYGNEQFF
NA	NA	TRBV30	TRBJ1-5	TGTGCCTGGAGTCTTAACAACAATCAGCCCCAGCATTTT	CAWSLNNNQPQHF
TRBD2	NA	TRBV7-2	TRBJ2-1	TGTGCCAGCAGCTTAACTAGCGGGGTCTACAATGAGCAGTTCTTC	CASSLTSGVYNEQFF
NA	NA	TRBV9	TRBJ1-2	TGTGCCAGCAGCGAGAGAGAGCGGTTGGGGGGAAACTATGGCTACACCTTC	CASSERERLGGNYGYTF
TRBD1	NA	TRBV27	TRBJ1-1	TGTGCCAGCAGTTTGAGGACAGGGGGCGCCGGCACTGAAGCTTTCTTT	CASSLRTGGAGTEAFF
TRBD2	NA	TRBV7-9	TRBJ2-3	TGTGCCAGCAGCTTAGTTTCACTAGCGACTAGCACAGATACGCAGTATTTT	CASSLVSLATSTDTQYF
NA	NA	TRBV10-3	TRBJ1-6	TGTGCCATCAATAATACGGGTTTTAGGGAATCATTGGACAACTATAATTCACCCCTCCACTTT	CAINNTGFRESLDNYNSPLHF
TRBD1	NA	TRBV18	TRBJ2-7	TGTGCCAGCTCACGATTCTCCGGGACAGAGTCCTACGAGCAGTACTTC	CASSRFSGTESYEQYF
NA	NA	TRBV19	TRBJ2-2	TGTGCCAGTAGTATAGTTTTCGGTGGACACGCGAACACCGGGGAGCTGTTTTTT	CASSIVFGGHANTGELFF
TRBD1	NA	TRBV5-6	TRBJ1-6	TGTGCCAGCAGCTTGGGGTTCGGACAGGGGAATTCACCCCTCCACTTT	CASSLGFGQGNSPLHF
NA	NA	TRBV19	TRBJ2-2	TGTGCCAGTCTCCCCCGGCCGAGCGACAGGAGTAAACCGAACACCGGGGAGCTGTTTTTT	CASLPRPSDRSKPNTGELFF
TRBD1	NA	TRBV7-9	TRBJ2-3	TGTGCCAGCAGCTTAGCTGCAGGGGGCTCTAGCGATACGCAGTATTTT	CASSLAAGGSSDTQYF
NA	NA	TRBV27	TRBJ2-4	TGTGCCAGCAGTTTGAGGCACTCGCTAGCCAAAAACATTCAGTACTTC	CASSLRHSLAKNIQYF
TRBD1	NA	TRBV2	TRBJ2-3	TGTGCCAGCAGCCCGGGACAGGGGGCAGATACGCAGTATTTT	CASSPGQGADTQYF
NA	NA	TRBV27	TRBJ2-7	TGTGCCAGCAGTCTCCGGGACAATCGCTACGAGCAGTACTTC	CASSLRDNRYEQYF
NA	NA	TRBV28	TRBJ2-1	TGTGCCAGCAGTTCGGACAATGAGCAGTTCTTC	CASSSDNEQFF
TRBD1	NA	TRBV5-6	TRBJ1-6	TGTGCCAGCAGCCTATTAAGACAGGGGTATAATTCACCCCTCCACTTT	CASSLLRQGYNSPLHF
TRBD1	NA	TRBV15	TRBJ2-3	TGTGCCACCAGTGCCGGGACAGGGTACGATACGCAGTATTTT	CATSAGTGYDTQYF
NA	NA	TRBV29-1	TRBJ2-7	TGCAGCGTTATACTACCATTCCCCTACGAGCAGTACTTC	CSVILPFPYEQYF
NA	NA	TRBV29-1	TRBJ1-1	TGCAGCGTTGAAAAGGGATCGGGCGGGACTGAAGCTTTCTTT	CSVEKGSGGTEAFF
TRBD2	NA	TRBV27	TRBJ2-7	TGTGCCAGCAGTTCGGGGGGCGAGCAGTACTTC	CASSSGGEQYF
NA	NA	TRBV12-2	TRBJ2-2	TGTGCAAGTCGCCCCCGACAGAACACCGGGGAGCTGTTTTTT	CASRPRQNTGELFF
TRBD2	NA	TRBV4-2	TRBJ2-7	TGTGCCAGCAGCCAGGGACTAGCGGACCCACTAACCTACGAGCAGTACTTC	CASSQGLADPLTYEQYF
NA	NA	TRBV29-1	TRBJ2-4	TGCAGCGTTGAAACGGGAACAGCGTGGGGCAAAAACATTCAGTACTTC	CSVETGTAWGKNIQYF
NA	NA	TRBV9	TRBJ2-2	TGTGCCAGCAGCGTAGTGGGGCACAGCCCACTCGGGGAGCTGTTTTTT	CASSVVGHSPLGELFF
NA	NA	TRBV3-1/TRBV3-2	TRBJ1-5	TGTGCCAGCAGCCAGGCCAGGGGTATGAATCAGCCCCAGCATTTT	CASSQARGMNQPQHF
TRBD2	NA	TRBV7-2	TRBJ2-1	TGTGCCAGCAGCCAGGAGACTAGCGGGAGTCGGAATGAGCAGTTCTTC	CASSQETSGSRNEQFF
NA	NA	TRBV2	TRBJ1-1	TGTGCCGGCGGGCGGGTACCCACTGAAGCTTTCTTT	CAGGRVPTEAFF
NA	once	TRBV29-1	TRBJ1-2	TGCAGCGTTGATAAAGGCTACACCTTC	CSVDKGYTF
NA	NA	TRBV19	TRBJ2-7	TGTGCCAGTAGGAGAGAAGCAAGCTCCTACGAGCAGTACTTC	CASRREASSYEQYF
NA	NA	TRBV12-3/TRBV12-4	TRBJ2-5	TGTGCCAGCACCTCGGGGGTCCAAGAGACCCAGTACTTC	CASTSGVQETQYF
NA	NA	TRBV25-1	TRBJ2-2	TGTGCCAGCAGTGCTAAGCGGACCGGGGAGCTGTTTTTT	CASSAKRTGELFF
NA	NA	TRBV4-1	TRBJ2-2	TGCGCCAGCAGCCAAGTACCCGGACACTTGAACACCGGGGAGCTGTTTTTT	CASSQVPGHLNTGELFF
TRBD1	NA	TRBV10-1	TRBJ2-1	TGCGCCAGCAGACCCGGGACAGGGGGCGGTGAGCAGTTCTTC	CASRPGTGGGEQFF
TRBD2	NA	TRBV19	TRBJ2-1	TGTGCCTGCACACCGGGACTAGCGGGAGGTGAGCAGTTCTTC	CACTPGLAGGEQFF